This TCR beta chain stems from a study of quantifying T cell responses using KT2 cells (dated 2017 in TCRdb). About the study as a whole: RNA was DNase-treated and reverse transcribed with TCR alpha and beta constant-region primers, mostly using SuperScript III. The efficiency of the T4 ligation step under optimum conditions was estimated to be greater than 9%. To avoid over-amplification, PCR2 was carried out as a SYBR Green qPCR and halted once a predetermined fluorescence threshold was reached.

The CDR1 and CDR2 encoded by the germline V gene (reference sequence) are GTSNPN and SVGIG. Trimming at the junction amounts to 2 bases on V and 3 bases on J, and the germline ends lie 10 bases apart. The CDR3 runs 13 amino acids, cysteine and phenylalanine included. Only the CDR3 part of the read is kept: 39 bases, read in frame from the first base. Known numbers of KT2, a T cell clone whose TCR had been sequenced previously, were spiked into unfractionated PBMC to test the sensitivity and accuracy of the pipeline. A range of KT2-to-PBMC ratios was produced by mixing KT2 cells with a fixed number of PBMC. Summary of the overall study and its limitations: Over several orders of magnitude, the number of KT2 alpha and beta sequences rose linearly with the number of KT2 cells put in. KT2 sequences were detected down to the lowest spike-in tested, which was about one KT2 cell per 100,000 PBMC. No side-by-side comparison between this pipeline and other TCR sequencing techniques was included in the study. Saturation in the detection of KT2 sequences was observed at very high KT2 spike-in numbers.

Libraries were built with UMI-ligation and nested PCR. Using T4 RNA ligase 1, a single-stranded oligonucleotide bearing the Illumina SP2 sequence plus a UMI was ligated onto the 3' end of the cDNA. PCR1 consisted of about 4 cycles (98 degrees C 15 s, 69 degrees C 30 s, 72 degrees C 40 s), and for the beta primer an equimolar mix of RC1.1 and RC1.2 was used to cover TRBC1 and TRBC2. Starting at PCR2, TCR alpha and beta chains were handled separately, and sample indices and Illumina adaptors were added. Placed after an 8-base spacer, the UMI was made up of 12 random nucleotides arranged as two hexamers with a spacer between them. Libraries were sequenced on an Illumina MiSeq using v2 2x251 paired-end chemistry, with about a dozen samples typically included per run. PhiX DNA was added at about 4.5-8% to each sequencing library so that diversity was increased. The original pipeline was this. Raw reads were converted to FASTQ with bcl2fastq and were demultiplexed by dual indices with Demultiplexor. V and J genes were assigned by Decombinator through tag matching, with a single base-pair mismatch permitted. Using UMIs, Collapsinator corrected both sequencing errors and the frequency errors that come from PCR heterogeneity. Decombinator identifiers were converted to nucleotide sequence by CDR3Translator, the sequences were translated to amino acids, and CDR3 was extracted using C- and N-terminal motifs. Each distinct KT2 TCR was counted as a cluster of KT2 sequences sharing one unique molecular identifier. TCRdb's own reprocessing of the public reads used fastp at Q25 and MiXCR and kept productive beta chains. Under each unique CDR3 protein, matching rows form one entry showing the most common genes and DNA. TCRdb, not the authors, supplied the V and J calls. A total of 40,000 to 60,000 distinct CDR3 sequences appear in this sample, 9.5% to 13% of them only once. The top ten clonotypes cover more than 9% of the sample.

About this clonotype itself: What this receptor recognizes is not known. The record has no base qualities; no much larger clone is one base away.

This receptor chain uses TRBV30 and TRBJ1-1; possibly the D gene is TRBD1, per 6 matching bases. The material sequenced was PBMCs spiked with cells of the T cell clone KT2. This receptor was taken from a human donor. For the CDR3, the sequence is CAWSPGHHTEAFF. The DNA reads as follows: TGTGCCTGGAGTCCGGGACACCACACTGAAGCTTTCTTT.